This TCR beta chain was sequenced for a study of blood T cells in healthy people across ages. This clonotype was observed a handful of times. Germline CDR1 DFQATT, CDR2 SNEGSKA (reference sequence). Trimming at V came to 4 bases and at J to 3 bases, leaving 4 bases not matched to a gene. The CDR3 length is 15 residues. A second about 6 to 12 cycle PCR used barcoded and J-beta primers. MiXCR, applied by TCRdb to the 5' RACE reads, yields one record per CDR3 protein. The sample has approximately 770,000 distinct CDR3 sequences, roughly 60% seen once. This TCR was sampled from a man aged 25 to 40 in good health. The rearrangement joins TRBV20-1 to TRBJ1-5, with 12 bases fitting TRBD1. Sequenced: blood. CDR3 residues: CSATGTGGLNQPQHF. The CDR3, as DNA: TGCAGTGCTACCGGGACAGGGGGCCTCAATCAGCCCCAGCATTTT.